A selection of T cell receptor beta chains follows, all from one sample in a study of T cells in Graves' hyperthyroidism and ophthalmopathy. TCRdb independently ran MiXCR on the multiplex PCR reads; one entry per CDR3 protein. The table includes approximately 560,000 distinct CDR3 sequences, approximately 14% detected once. Sequences were obtained from blood. Receptors were obtained from a woman in her twenties or thirties with Graves' hyperthyroidism. Each CDR3 is given with its conserved first and last residue. Each record gives: V gene, clone size, J gene, D gene, CDR3 protein, CDR3 DNA. A D gene is named only where the DNA matches it firmly. The size of a clone is reported for some rows only, either as once, few or many, or as a class for expanded clones.

TRBV18	-	TRBJ1-5	-	CASSLRTENSNQPQHF	TGTGCCAGCTCACTCCGGACGGAAAATAGCAATCAGCCCCAGCATTTT
TRBV7-3	-	TRBJ2-2	-	CASSPSYNTGELFF	TGTGCCAGCAGCCCCTCTTACAACACCGGGGAGCTGTTTTTT
TRBV24-1	many	TRBJ2-4	TRBD1	CATSDLREGAIQYF	TGTGCCACCAGTGATTTGCGTGAGGGGGCCATTCAGTACTTC
TRBV5-4	-	TRBJ1-1	-	CASSLSRNAEAFF	TGTGCCAGCAGCTTGAGTCGGAACGCTGAAGCTTTCTTT
TRBV10-2	-	TRBJ2-2	TRBD1	CASRDRGRTGELFF	TGCGCCAGCAGGGACAGGGGGCGTACCGGGGAGCTGTTTTTT
TRBV27	few	TRBJ1-2	-	CASSLSIGGYGYTF	TGTGCCAGCAGTTTATCGATAGGCGGGTATGGCTACACCTTC
TRBV29-1	many	TRBJ2-5	-	CSVHWQETQYF	TGCAGCGTTCACTGGCAAGAGACCCAGTACTTC
TRBV2	few	TRBJ2-7	-	CATGGANEQYF	TGTGCCACTGGAGGGGCCAACGAGCAGTACTTC
TRBV6-5	-	TRBJ2-7	-	CASSYGLEYEQYF	TGTGCCAGCAGTTACGGTCTGGAGTACGAGCAGTACTTC
TRBV6-1	many	TRBJ2-1	TRBD2	CASHGTSGRYNEQFF	TGTGCCAGCCACGGGACTAGCGGGAGGTACAATGAGCAGTTCTTC
TRBV7-6	few	TRBJ2-7	TRBD2	CASSPVAAGGPGEQYF	TGTGCCAGCAGCCCCGTCGCGGCGGGAGGGCCCGGCGAGCAGTACTTC
TRBV28	many	TRBJ1-2	TRBD1	CASSTPGQGNYGYTF	TGTGCCAGCAGTACCCCCGGACAGGGTAACTATGGCTACACCTTC
TRBV6-1	many	TRBJ2-3	-	CASSEGLRPDTQYF	TGTGCCAGCAGTGAAGGTTTAAGGCCAGATACGCAGTATTTT
TRBV15	few	TRBJ2-3	TRBD2	CATSRDHQAGGAQYF	TGTGCCACCAGCAGAGACCACCAAGCGGGAGGCGCGCAGTATTTT
TRBV4-1	-	TRBJ2-1	TRBD2	CASSQRRGAGVDNEQFF	TGCGCCAGCAGCCAAAGAAGGGGAGCGGGAGTCGACAATGAGCAGTTCTTC
TRBV12-3/TRBV12-4	many	TRBJ2-1	-	CASSLLVLSSYNEQFF	TGTGCCAGCAGTTTACTAGTTCTCAGCTCCTACAATGAGCAGTTCTTC
TRBV30	many	TRBJ2-5	-	CAWRPGTSQETQYF	TGTGCCTGGAGGCCTGGGACTTCTCAAGAGACCCAGTACTTC
TRBV3-1	many	TRBJ2-7	TRBD2	CASSQGGTSGTSYEQYF	TGTGCCAGCAGCCAAGGTGGGACTAGCGGGACCTCCTACGAGCAGTACTTC
TRBV7-8	-	TRBJ1-5	-	CDSSRISGTLNQPQHF	TGTGACAGCAGCCGTATCTCGGGGACACTTAATCAGCCCCAGCATTTT
TRBV27	-	TRBJ2-5	-	CASSLLGRGIQETQYF	TGTGCCAGCAGTTTACTGGGGCGAGGTATACAAGAGACCCAGTACTTC
TRBV27	-	TRBJ1-3	-	CASRPDRNSGNTIYF	TGTGCCAGCAGACCCGACAGGAACTCTGGAAACACCATATATTTT
TRBV19	many	TRBJ2-7	TRBD2	CASSSAGGYEQYF	TGTGCCAGTAGTTCAGCGGGGGGCTACGAGCAGTACTTC
TRBV7-4	-	TRBJ2-1	TRBD2	CASSCGTSGRGSYNEQFF	TGTGCCAGCAGCTGCGGGACTAGCGGGAGGGGCTCCTACAATGAGCAGTTCTTC
TRBV2	many	TRBJ1-3	-	CASSEITDGNTIYF	TGTGCCAGCAGTGAAATAACAGACGGAAACACCATATATTTT
TRBV15	few	TRBJ1-5	-	CATSRFGEAQHF	TGTGCCACGAGCAGATTTGGGGAAGCCCAGCATTTT
TRBV5-1	many	TRBJ2-3	-	CASSLRQYNIDTQYF	TGCGCCAGCAGCTTGAGACAGTATAACATAGATACGCAGTATTTT